By proportion, the clone carrying this T cell receptor beta chain is medium-sized. Its target is unknown. Method: immunoSEQ multiplex PCR; TCRdb's copy keeps in-frame clones and lacks some. The sample lists 5,500 to 7,500 clones; more than 50% were seen once. The entry originates in a study of PD-1 blockade in classical Hodgkin lymphoma. Study-level information: The patients were dosed with nivolumab 3 mg/kg, infused intravenously every 2 weeks. Whole-study results and caveats: CD4+ TCR diversity rose significantly by C4D1, and CD8+ TCR diversity did not.

CDR3 length equals 14 residues. Germline lookup yields CDR1 MNHEY and CDR2 SMNVEV (reference sequence). Trimming removed 2 bases at V and 3 bases at J, with 11 bases between. No patient escaped relapse after autologous stem cell transplantation, and brentuximab vedotin exposure varied. Thawed PBMCs underwent magnetic negative selection to obtain purified CD8+ T cells. Sequencing was performed on CD8+ T cells from blood, taken at baseline. This rearrangement joins TRBV27 to TRBJ2-7; no firm D call. The sequence was obtained from a human donor with classical Hodgkin lymphoma. In nucleotides, the CDR3 is TGTGCCAGCAGTTTACAAGGGCAGGTCTACGAGCAGTACTTC. Amino acids: CASSLQGQVYEQYF.